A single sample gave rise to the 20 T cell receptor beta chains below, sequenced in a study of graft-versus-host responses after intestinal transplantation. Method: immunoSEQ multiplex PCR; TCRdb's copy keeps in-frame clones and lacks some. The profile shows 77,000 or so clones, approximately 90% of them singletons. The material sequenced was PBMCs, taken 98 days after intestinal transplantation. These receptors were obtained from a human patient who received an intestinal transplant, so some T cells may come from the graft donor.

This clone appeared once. The CDR3 bases are TGTGCCACCAGCAGAGGGGACAGGGGACCTTGGGAGCAGTACTTC. Its protein is CATSRGDRGPWEQYF. V gene TRBV15 combines with J gene TRBJ2-7; 10 nucleotides agree with TRBD1. This CDR3 region has 15 residues. Trimming took 1 base from V and 7 from J; bases not matched to a gene: 7. Germline V gene data show CDR1 as LNHNV and CDR2 as YYDKDF (reference sequence).

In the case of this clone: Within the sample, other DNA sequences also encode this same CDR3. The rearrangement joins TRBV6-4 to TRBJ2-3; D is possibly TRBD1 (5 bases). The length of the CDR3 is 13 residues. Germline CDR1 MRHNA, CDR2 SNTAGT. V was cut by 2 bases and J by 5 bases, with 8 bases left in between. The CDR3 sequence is CASSDERGDTQYF. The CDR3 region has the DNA TGTGCCAGCAGTGACGAAAGGGGAGATACGCAGTATTTT.

This CDR3 is CASSITPPHYSGNTIYF. The CDR3 nucleotides are TGTGCCAGTAGTATCACCCCGCCTCATTACTCTGGAAACACCATATATTTT. J is TRBJ1-3 and V is TRBV19; no definite D call. The V and J ends lost 3 bases and 0 bases respectively, with 15 bases between them. The length of the CDR3 is 17 residues. Per the germline V gene, CDR1 is LNHDA and CDR2 is SQIVND (reference sequence).

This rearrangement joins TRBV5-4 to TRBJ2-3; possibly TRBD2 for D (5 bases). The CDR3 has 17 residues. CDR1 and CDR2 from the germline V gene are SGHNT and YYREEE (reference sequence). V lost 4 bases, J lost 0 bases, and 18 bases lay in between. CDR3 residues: CASSLSASRLSTDTQYF. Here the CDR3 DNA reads TGTGCCAGCAGCCTGAGTGCTAGCCGGCTGAGCACAGATACGCAGTATTTT.

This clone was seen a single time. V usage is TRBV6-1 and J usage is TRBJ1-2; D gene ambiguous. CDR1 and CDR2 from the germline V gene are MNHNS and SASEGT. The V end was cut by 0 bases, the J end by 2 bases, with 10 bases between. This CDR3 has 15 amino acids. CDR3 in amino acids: CASSEAPGWNYGYTF. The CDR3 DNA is TGTGCCAGCAGTGAAGCCCCAGGTTGGAACTATGGCTACACCTTC.

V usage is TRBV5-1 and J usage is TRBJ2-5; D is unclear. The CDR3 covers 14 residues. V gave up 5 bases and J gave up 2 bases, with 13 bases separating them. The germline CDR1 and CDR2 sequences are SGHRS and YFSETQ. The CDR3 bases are TGCGCCAGCAGACTGACACTCGGTCAAGAGACCCAGTACTTC. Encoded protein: CASRLTLGQETQYF.

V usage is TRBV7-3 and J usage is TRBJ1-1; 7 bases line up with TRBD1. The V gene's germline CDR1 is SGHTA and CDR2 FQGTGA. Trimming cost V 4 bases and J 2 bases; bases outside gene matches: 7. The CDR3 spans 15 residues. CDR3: CASSSTGQPNTEAFF. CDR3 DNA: TGTGCCAGCAGCTCGACGGGACAGCCTAACACTGAAGCTTTCTTT.

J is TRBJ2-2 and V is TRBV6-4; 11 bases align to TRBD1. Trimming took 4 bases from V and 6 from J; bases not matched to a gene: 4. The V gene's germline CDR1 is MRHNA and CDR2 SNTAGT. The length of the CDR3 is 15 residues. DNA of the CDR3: TGTGCCAGCAGTGCTGCGGGACAGGGGGCCGGGGAGCTGTTTTTT. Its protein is CASSAAGQGAGELFF.

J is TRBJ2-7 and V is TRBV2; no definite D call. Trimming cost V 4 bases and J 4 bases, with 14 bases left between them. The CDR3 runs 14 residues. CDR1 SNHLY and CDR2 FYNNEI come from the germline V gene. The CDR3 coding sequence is TGTGCCAGCAGTGTCGTGACAATGAGGTACGAGCAGTACTTC. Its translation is CASSVVTMRYEQYF.

The DNA for the CDR3 is TGTGCCAGCAGTGGGGGGGCTCTCGTTCAGCCCCAGCATTTT. Translated: CASSGGALVQPQHF. V gene TRBV6-1 combines with J gene TRBJ1-5, with D possibly TRBD1 on 6 matching bases. The CDR3 length is 14 residues. Germline lookup yields CDR1 MNHNS and CDR2 SASEGT. With 4 bases removed from V and 6 bases from J, the gap between germline ends came to 13 bases.

DNA of the CDR3: TGCGCCAGCAGCCTCGTAACCCATGTAGGCAACACTGAAGCTTTCTTT. This codes for CASSLVTHVGNTEAFF. This chain joins TRBV4-1 and TRBJ1-1; no definite D call. Germline loops: CDR1 MGHRA, CDR2 YSYEKL. The CDR3 totals 16 residues. V dropped 4 bases and J dropped 2 bases, with 17 bases sitting between them.

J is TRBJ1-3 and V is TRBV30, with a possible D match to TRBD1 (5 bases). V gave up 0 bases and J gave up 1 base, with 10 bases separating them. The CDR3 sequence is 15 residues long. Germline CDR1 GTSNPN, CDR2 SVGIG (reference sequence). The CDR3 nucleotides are TGTGCCTGGAGTGTCGACAGTTTTTCTGGAAACACCATATATTTT. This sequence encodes CAWSVDSFSGNTIYF.

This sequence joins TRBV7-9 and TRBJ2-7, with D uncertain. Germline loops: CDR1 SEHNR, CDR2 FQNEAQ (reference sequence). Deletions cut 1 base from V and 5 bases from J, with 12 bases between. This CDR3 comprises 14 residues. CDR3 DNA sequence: TGTGCCAGCAGCTTAGGCTGGGATTCAGACGAGCAGTACTTC. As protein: CASSLGWDSDEQYF.

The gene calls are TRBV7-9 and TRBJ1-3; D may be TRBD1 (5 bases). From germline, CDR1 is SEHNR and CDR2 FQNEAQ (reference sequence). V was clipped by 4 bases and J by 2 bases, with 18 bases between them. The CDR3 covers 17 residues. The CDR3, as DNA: TGTGCCAGCAGCTCGCGGCGGGGGAGGAGAGCTGGAAACACCATATATTTT. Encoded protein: CASSSRRGRRAGNTIYF.

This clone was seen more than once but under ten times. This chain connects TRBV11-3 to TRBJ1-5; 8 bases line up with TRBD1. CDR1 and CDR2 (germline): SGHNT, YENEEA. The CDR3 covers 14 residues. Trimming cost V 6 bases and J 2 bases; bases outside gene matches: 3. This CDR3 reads CASSPTGGNQPQHF. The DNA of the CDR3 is TGTGCCAGCAGTCCGACAGGGGGCAATCAGCCCCAGCATTTT.

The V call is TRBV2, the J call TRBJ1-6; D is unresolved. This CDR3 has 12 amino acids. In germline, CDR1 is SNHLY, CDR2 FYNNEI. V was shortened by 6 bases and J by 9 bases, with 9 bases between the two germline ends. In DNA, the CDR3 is TGTGCCAGCAGCCGACCGGGTTCACCCCTCCACTTT. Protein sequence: CASSRPGSPLHF.

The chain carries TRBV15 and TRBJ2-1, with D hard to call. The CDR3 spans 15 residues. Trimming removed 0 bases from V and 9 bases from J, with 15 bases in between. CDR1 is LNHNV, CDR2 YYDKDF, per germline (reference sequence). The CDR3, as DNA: TGTGCCACCAGCAGAGAGAGAGAGTGGACGGGTGAGCAGTTCTTC. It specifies CATSREREWTGEQFF.

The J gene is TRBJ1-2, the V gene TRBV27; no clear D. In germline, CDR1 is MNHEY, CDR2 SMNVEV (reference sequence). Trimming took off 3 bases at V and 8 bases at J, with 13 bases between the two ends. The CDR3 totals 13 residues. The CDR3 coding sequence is TGTGCCAGCAGTTTGTACGGTTCGGACGGCTACACCTTC. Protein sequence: CASSLYGSDGYTF.

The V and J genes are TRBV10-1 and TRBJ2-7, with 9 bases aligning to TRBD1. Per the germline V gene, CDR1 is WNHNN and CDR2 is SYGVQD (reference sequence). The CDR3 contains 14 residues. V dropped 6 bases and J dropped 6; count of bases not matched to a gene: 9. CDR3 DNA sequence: TGCGCCAGCAGCTCCGGGACAGGGAGGGGCGAGCAGTACTTC. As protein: CASSSGTGRGEQYF.

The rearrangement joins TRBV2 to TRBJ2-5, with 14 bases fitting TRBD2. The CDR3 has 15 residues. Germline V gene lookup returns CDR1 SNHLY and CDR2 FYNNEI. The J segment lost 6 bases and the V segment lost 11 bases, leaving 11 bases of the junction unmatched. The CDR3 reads CAAPRGLAGGKTQYF. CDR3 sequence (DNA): TGTGCCGCCCCACGTGGACTAGCGGGAGGAAAGACCCAGTACTTC.